This paragraph covers one TCR beta chain sequence. Its antigen is not identified. Profiled with immunoSEQ multiplex PCR; TCRdb holds only in-frame clones, not every one. Of some 100,000 clones listed, around 87% were seen once; the top ten hold less than 4.5%. The source of the sample is a study of T cell responses to AZD1222 COVID-19 vaccine. Findings of the study overall: An increase in Spike-specific TCR breadth and depth was observed after two AZD1222 doses.

The germline gives CDR1 SGHRS, CDR2 YFSETQ. With V trimmed by 2 bases and J by 6 bases, 8 bases remained unmatched. The CDR3 length is 15 residues. Material: peripheral blood, obtained 28 days after the second AZD1222 dose. This sequence was found in an adult who received the AZD1222 COVID-19 vaccine. The J gene is TRBJ2-1, the V gene TRBV5-1; TRBD2 agrees at 7 bases. The CDR3 nucleotides are TGCGCCAGCAGCTTCCTCAGCGGGGCGTCCAATGAGCAGTTCTTC. Translated, it gives CASSFLSGASNEQFF.